This record concerns one T cell receptor (beta chain) sequence. This clone has just a few counts. It has no known antigen specificity. Per-nucleotide qualities are absent, and no much larger clonotype sits a single base away. This sample was taken from a study of blood T cell repertoires in COVID-19 (TCRdb year 2020). Turning to the overall study: The collaborator samples originated in the United States, Italy and Spain and spanned the acute and convalescent phases of COVID-19. The prospective study material was composed of cDNA or gDNA derived from T cells, B-cell-depleted T cells, or PBMCs. The repertoires were released in a freely available public database meant as a resource for research on the immune response to SARS-CoV-2. Nearly every sample came with metadata listing a de-identified subject ID, COVID-19 status, age in years and sex. Where available, HLA class I and class II types were obtained from metadata supplied by the sample provider rather than from assay-based typing. The dataset comprised deeply sampled blood TCRbeta repertoires from subjects exposed to, actively infected with, or recovered from COVID-19. The samples were drawn from the first 160 participants of the ongoing ImmuneRACE study and from under 1,500 subjects provided by 6 global collaborators. General findings and caveats noted by the study authors: The quantity of clinical and demographic metadata differed by source and by participant and was supplied without curation.

V loses 6 bases of germline sequence and J loses 2 bases, and the interval between the two ends is 20 bases. From a lookup of the germline V gene (reference sequence), CDR1 and CDR2 are MNHEY and SMNVEV. Spanning cysteine to phenylalanine, the CDR3 consists of 17 amino acids. Only CDR3 DNA is held: 51 bases, read in frame from base 1. The immunoSEQ Assay, a bias-controlled multiplex PCR, was used to amplify TCRbeta CDR3 regions from genomic DNA. Under the source paper's analysis protocol: Within the assay, amplification of reference gene primers was used to estimate how many nucleated cells each sample contained. To quantify the absolute abundance of each unique TCRbeta CDR3 rearrangement, sequence reads were collapsed and filtered. For each sample, productive Simpson clonality was calculated as the square root of Simpson's diversity index over productive rearrangements. The table was pulled from immuneACCESS by TCRdb, which kept in-frame rearrangements only. Such tables lose some clones; where checked, under half of the loss comes from unresolved V genes, and the rest has no known cause. For V, J and clone size, that table is used; D and trimming come from the DNA. For this sample there are 270,000 or so clones; approximately 88% appear just once. The ten biggest clones cover around 1.3% of the sample.

In the prospective study, participants were roughly 18 to 100 years old, resided in approximately 22 geographic areas of the United States, and were enrolled through a virtual design. In the prospective study, cohorts were assigned on the basis of participant-reported clinical history obtained from a screening survey and a study questionnaire. Mobile phlebotomists in the prospective study collected whole blood, serum and a nasopharyngeal or oropharyngeal swab from every participant. Additional blood draws and questionnaires over an approximately two-month period could optionally be provided by prospective study participants. Before DNA extraction, blood samples from the prospective study were shipped at room temperature or frozen.

The sequencing input was PBMCs or T cells enriched from blood (not recorded which). The sequence joins TRBV27 to TRBJ1-3; TRBD1 might be the D gene, on 6 matching bases. The TCR was taken from a woman aged 35 to 49 with acute COVID-19. The DNA is as follows: TGTGCCAGCAGGCAAAGGGGGTGGGGTCTCACTGGAAACACCATATATTTT. Its product reads: CASRQRGWGLTGNTIYF.